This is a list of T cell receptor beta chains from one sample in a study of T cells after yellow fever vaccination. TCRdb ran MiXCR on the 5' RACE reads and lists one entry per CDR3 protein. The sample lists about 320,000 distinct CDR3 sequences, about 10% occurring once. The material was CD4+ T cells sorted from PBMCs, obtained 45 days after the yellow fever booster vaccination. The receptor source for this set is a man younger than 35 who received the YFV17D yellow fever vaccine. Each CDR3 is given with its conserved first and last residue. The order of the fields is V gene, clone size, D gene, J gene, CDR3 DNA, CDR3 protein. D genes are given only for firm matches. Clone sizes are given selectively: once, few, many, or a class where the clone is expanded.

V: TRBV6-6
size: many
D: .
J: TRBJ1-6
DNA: TGTGCCAGCAGCCGGGAGGGGAGGTCACCCCTCCACTTT
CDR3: CASSREGRSPLHF

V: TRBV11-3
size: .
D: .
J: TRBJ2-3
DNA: TGTGCCAGCAGCTCCGGGGTAGCCGGGACAGATACGCAGTATTTT
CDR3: CASSSGVAGTDTQYF

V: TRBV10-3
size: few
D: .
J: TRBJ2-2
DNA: TGTGCCATCAGTGAGTCTCAGATACAGAACACCGGGGAGCTGTTTTTT
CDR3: CAISESQIQNTGELFF

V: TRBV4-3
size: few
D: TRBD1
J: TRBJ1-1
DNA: TGCGCCAGCAGCCAACGGACAGGATCTATGAACACTGAAGCTTTCTTT
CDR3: CASSQRTGSMNTEAFF

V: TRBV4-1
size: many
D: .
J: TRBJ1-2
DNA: TGCGCCAGCAGCCAAACCGGGACTGACCTCTATGGCTACACCTTC
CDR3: CASSQTGTDLYGYTF

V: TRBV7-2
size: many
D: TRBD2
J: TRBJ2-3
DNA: TGTGCCAGCAGCCGGACTAGCGTTGATACGCAGTATTTT
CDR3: CASSRTSVDTQYF

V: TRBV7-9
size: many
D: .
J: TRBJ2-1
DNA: TGTGCCAGCAGCCCAATAAATGAGCAGTTCTTC
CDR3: CASSPINEQFF

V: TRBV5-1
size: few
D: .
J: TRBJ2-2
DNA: TGCGCCAGCAGCCCGGACGCGGGGACCACCGGGGAGCTGTTTTTT
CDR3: CASSPDAGTTGELFF

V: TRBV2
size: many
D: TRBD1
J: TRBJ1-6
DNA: TGTGCCGGACGGACAGGGGGTCTTTCACCCCTCCACTTT
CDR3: CAGRTGGLSPLHF

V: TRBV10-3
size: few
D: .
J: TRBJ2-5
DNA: TGTGCCATCAGTGAGGGTCGGGGGGAGACCCAGTACTTC
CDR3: CAISEGRGETQYF

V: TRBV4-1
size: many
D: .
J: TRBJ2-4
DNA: TGCGCCAGCAGCCCCCTAGGGGTAGCCAAAAACATTCAGTACTTC
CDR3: CASSPLGVAKNIQYF

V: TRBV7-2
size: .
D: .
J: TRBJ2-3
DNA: TGTGCCAGCAGCTCTGTAGAGAGGGTTACGCAGTATTTT
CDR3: CASSSVERVTQYF

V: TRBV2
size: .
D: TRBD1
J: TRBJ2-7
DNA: TGTGCCAGCAGGGACAGGGCCCACGAGCAGTACTTC
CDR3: CASRDRAHEQYF

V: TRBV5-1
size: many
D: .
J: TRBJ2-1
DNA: TGCGCCAGCAGCTTGGGCTGGAACAATGAGCAGTTCTTC
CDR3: CASSLGWNNEQFF

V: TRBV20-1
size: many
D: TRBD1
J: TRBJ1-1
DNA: TGCAGTTCGCGACAGGGGTGGAACACTGAAGCTTTCTTT
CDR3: CSSRQGWNTEAFF

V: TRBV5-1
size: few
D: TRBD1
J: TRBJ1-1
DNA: TGCGCCAGCTGCATAGGGGGCAGTAACACTGAAGCTTTCTTT
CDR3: CASCIGGSNTEAFF

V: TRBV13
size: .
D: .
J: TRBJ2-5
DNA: TGTGCCAGCAGCCCCCGTCCCCAAGAGACCCAGTACTTC
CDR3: CASSPRPQETQYF

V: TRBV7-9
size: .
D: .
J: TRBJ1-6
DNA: TGTGCCAGCAGCCCCTTTGCTCTTTCTGGGTCCTATAATTCACCCCTCCACTTT
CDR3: CASSPFALSGSYNSPLHF

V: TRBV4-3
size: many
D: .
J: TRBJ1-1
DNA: TGCGCCAGCAGCTCCCGGGGCGGGGGCGATGAAGCTTTCTTT
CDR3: CASSSRGGGDEAFF

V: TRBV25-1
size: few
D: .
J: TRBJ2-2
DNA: TGTGCCAGCAGTGAGCCAGAGGGGGGACCGAACACCGGGGAGCTGTTTTTT
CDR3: CASSEPEGGPNTGELFF